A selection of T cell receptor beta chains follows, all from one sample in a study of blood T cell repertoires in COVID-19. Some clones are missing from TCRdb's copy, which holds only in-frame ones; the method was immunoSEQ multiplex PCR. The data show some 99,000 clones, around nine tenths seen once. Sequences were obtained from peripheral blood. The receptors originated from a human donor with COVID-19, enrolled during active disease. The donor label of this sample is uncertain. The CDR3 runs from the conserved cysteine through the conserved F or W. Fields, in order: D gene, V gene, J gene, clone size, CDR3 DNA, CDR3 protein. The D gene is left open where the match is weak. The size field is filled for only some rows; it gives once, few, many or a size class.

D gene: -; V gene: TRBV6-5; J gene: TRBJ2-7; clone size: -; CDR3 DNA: TGTGCCAGCAGTTACTCGAGCAGCGAGTACGCCTACGAGCAGTACTTC; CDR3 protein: CASSYSSSEYAYEQYF
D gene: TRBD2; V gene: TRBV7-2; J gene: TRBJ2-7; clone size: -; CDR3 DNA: TGTGCCAGCAGGGGGGGGACGACGATCTACGAGCAGTACTTC; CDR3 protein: CASRGGTTIYEQYF
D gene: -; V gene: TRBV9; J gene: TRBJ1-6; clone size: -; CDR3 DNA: TGTGCCAGCAGCGTAGGGGGAACAGGGACCGATTCACCCCTCCACTTT; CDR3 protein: CASSVGGTGTDSPLHF
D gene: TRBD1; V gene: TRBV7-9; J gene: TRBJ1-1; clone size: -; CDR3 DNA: TGTGCCAGCAGATTTACAGGGGAGCCAGAAGCTTTCTTT; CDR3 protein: CASRFTGEPEAFF
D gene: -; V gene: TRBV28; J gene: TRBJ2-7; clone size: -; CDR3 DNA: TGTGCCAGCAGTTTTGGGACACCCTCCTACGAGCAGTACTTC; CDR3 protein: CASSFGTPSYEQYF
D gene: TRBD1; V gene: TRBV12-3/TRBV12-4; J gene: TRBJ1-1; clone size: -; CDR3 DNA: TGTGCCAGCACCCCGACAGGGGGGACTGAAGCTTTCTTT; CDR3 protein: CASTPTGGTEAFF
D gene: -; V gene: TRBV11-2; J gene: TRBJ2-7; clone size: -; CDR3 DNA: TGTGCCAGCAGCTTAGGGCGGGGTTTGTGGCTCGAGCAGTACTTC; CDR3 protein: CASSLGRGLWLEQYF
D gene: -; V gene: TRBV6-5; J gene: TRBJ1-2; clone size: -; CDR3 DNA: TGTGCCAGCAGGGGGCCAAGCCTGAGTCACTATGGCTACACCTTC; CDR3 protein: CASRGPSLSHYGYTF
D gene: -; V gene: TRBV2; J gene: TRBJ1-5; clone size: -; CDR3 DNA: TGTGCCAGCAGAATCAGTCGGGGGGATCAGCATTTT; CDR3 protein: CASRISRGDQHF
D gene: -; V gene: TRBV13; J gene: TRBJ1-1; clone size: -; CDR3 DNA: TGTGCCAGCAGCTTAAACAGGGTAAACACTGAAGCTTTCTTT; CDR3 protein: CASSLNRVNTEAFF
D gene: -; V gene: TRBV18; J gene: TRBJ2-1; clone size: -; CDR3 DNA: TGTGCCAGCTCACCTCTGTTCGGTTCCTACAATGAGCAGTTCTTC; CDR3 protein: CASSPLFGSYNEQFF
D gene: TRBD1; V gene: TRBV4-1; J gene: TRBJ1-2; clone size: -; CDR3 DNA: TGCGCCAGCACCCACGGGACAGGGACCTTAGGAGGCTACACCTTC; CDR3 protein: CASTHGTGTLGGYTF
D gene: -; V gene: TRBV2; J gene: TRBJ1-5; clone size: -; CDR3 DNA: TGTGCCAGCAGTTCACAGGGATTCGACAATCAGCCCCAGCATTTT; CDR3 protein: CASSSQGFDNQPQHF
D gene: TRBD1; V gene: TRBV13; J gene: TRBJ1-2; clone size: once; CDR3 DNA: TGTGCCAGCAGCTCCGGACAGGGTGCGTACTATGGCTACACCTTC; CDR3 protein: CASSSGQGAYYGYTF
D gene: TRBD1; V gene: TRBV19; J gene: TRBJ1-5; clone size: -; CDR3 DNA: TGTGCCAGTAGTTCCTCGACAGGGCCTCAGCCCCAGCATTTT; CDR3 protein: CASSSSTGPQPQHF
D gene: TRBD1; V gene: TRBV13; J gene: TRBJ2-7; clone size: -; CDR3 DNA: TGTGCCAGCAGCTTAGCCCAGGACAGGGGGCTATACGAGCAGTACTTC; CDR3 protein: CASSLAQDRGLYEQYF
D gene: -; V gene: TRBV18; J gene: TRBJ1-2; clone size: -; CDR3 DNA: TGTGCCAGCTCACCACCCGAAGGCAGGTGGGCGTATGGCTACACCTTC; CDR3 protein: CASSPPEGRWAYGYTF
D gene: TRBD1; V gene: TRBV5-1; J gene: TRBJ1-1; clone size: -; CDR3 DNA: TGCGCCAGCAGCGCCGGGACAGACACTGAAGCTTTCTTT; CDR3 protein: CASSAGTDTEAFF
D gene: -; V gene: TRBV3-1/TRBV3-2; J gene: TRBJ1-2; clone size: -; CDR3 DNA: TGTGCCAGCAGCCAAGCCCTTACAGGGTGGGACAATGGCTACACCTTC; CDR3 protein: CASSQALTGWDNGYTF
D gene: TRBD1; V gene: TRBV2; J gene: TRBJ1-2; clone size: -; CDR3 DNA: TGTGCCAGCAGAGAACAGGGGGCTCAAGGCTACACCTTC; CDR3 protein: CASREQGAQGYTF
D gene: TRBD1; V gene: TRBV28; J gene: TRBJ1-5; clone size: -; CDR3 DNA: TGTGCCAGCAGTTCCCCACAGGGGACCAACCAGCCCCAGCATTTT; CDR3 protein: CASSSPQGTNQPQHF
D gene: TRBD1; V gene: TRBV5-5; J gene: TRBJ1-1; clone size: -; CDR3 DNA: TGTGCCAGCAGCGGAGGGACAGGACAGAACACTGAAGCTTTCTTT; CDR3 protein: CASSGGTGQNTEAFF